This T cell receptor (beta chain) was observed in a study of OX40 agonist ivuxolimab in advanced cancers. Overall study context: A partial response was reached by three patients: one with hepatocellular carcinoma and two with cutaneous melanoma.

Profiled with immunoSEQ multiplex PCR; TCRdb holds only in-frame clones, not every one. The sample carries tens of thousands of clones, about nine tenths recorded once. As concerns this clone: What it binds is unknown.

The study, taken as a whole, reports: Among the lowest levels of clonal expansion were found in partial responders at 0.1-3.0 mg/kg. At 0.1 to 3.0 mg/kg and by week 6, clonal expansion occurred in CD4+ and CD8+ blood T cells. Also present in some nonresponders was a low level of normalized T-cell clonal expansion.

Trimming removed 6 bases from V and 1 base from J, with 11 bases in between. This CDR3 contains 14 residues. Germline V gene data show CDR1 as KGHSH and CDR2 as LQKENI. The rearrangement uses TRBV18 and TRBJ2-3; D is unresolved. The source material was CD4+ or CD8+ T cells sorted from blood, sampled in a trial of the OX40 agonist ivuxolimab. The TCR originated in an adult with an advanced solid tumor such as melanoma, head and neck, liver or kidney cancer. The CDR3 loop is CASSLLQGTDTQYF. In DNA form, the CDR3 reads TGTGCCAGCTCCCTGTTACAAGGCACAGATACGCAGTATTTT.